The 32 T cell receptor beta chains given below trace back to one sample, sequenced in a study of blood T cells in healthy people across ages (dated by TCRdb to the mid-2010s). Receptor amplification or capture employed 5' RACE. A second PCR of about 6 to 12 cycles was performed with a sample-barcoded 5' primer and a J-beta primer mix. The raw public reads went through TCRdb reprocessing: fastp at Q25, MiXCR clone calling, in-frame beta chains kept. One record per CDR3 amino acid sequence lists the most common genes and DNA. The sample records around 1,900,000 distinct CDR3 sequences, approximately 39% of which are singletons. The ten top clones hold 20% to 25% of the sample. The sequencing input was blood. The receptors here all came from a human donor in good health.

This clonotype was counted a few times. The chain couples TRBV7-3 to TRBJ2-3, with 7 nucleotides matching TRBD2. V trimming: 3 bases; J trimming: 6 bases; junction bases outside the gene matches: 9. The CDR3 contains 15 residues. Germline CDR1 SGHTA, CDR2 FQGTGA. In nucleotides, the CDR3 is TGTGCCAGCAGCTTCTCCGGGGGGAGGGGTGATACGCAGTATTTT. Encoded protein: CASSFSGGRGDTQYF.

There are a few counts of this clonotype. The chain couples TRBV29-1 to TRBJ2-5; D possibly corresponds to TRBD2 (6 bases). Germline loops: CDR1 SQVTM, CDR2 ANQGSEA. V lost 4 bases and J 11 bases, leaving 14 bases between the germline ends. The CDR3 runs to 11 residues. This CDR3 is CSVAGDGEQYF. The CDR3 DNA reads TGCAGCGTTGCGGGGGATGGGGAGCAGTACTTC.

V is TRBV5-1 and J is TRBJ2-7, with 9 positions matching TRBD2. This CDR3 region has 13 residues. CDR1 and CDR2 from the germline V gene are SGHRS and YFSETQ. J was trimmed by 5 bases and V by 8 bases; bases with no gene match: 8. In DNA form, the CDR3 reads TGCGCCAGGTGGGCGGGAGGGTCCAACGAGCAGTACTTC. This encodes CARWAGGSNEQYF. Using reference TRBV5-1 and TRBJ2-7 for the parts outside the CDR3, the full variable domain is KAGVTQTPRYLIKTRGQQVTLSCSPISGHRSVSWYQQTPGQGLQFLFEYFSETQRNKGNFPGRFSGRQFSNSRSEMNVSTLELGDSALYLCARWAGGSNEQYFGPGTRLTVT.

The genes are TRBV6-2 or TRBV6-3 and TRBJ2-1, with a weak D call TRBD2 (6 bases). The CDR3 totals 15 residues. V was cut by 2 bases and J by 4 bases, with 12 bases left in between. Germline V gene data show CDR1 as MNHEY and CDR2 as SVGEGT. The CDR3 sequence: CASSYEGLIYNEQFF. CDR3 coding DNA: TGTGCCAGCAGTTACGAGGGACTGATATACAATGAGCAGTTCTTC.

The chain couples TRBV6-5 to TRBJ2-4; possibly TRBD1 for D (5 bases). Per the germline V gene, CDR1 is MNHEY and CDR2 is SVGAGI. The germline V and J ends were trimmed by 4 bases and 0 bases, with 25 bases remaining between them. CDR3 length: 20 amino acids. DNA for the CDR3: TGTGCCAGCAGTTCTTATTGGGGTGAAAAATGGGGCTTAGCCAAAAACATTCAGTACTTC. This encodes CASSSYWGEKWGLAKNIQYF.

Worth noting for this clonotype: The CDR3 carries no conserved terminal phenylalanine or tryptophan, so it likely arises from a read error. The V gene is TRBV29-1, the J gene TRBJ1-2; TRBD1 matches at 7 bases. Trimming removed 4 bases from V and 3 bases from J; junction bases left unmatched: 5. The CDR3 loop spans 13 amino acids. Germline CDR1 SQVTM, CDR2 ANQGSEA. CDR3 DNA sequence: TGCAGCGTTGCAGGGGGGCTTGACTATGGCTACACCTGC. It specifies CSVAGGLDYGYTC.

The chain links TRBV4-2 to TRBJ1-2, with D maybe TRBD1 (6 bases). Per the germline V gene, CDR1 is LGHNA and CDR2 is YNFKEQ. CDR3 length: 17 amino acids. V lost 0 bases, J lost 0 bases, and 14 bases lay in between. For the CDR3, the DNA is TGTGCCAGCAGCCAAGAAGGGGGGGCAGCTACTAACTATGGCTACACCTTC. This codes for CASSQEGGAATNYGYTF.

This clonotype was observed a handful of times. This chain uses TRBV20-1 with TRBJ1-4; D might be TRBD1 (6 bases). Germline lookup yields CDR1 DFQATT and CDR2 SNEGSKA (reference sequence). The length of the CDR3 is 14 residues. Between the trimmed V and J ends, which lost 6 bases and 8 bases, there was a span of 19 bases. The CDR3: CSAGNRDKGEKLFF. For the CDR3, the DNA is TGCAGTGCCGGAAACCGGGACAAAGGCGAAAAACTGTTTTTT.

The chain joins TRBV6-5 to TRBJ1-2, with 7 bases identical to TRBD1. In germline, CDR1 is MNHEY, CDR2 SVGAGI. CDR3 length equals 14 residues. The V segment lost 7 bases and the J segment 8 bases; nucleotides outside the gene matches: 13. The CDR3 protein is CASTRSGTDHGYTF. The CDR3 nucleotides are TGTGCCAGCACTCGATCCGGGACAGATCACGGCTACACCTTC.

The chain joins TRBV6-6 to TRBJ2-1, with 8 bases that match TRBD2. The germline V gene has CDR1 MNHNY and CDR2 SVGAGI (reference sequence). Losses at the gene ends were 5 bases for V and 5 bases for J; bases not matched to a gene: 8. The CDR3 contains 15 residues. The CDR3: CASSKPGTRDNEQFF. The CDR3 nucleotides are TGTGCCAGCAGTAAACCCGGGACTAGGGACAATGAGCAGTTCTTC.

About this clonotype: Because it lacks the conserved phenylalanine or tryptophan at the end, this CDR3 is likely a read error. The chain carries TRBV7-2 and TRBJ2-1; D possibly corresponds to TRBD1 (5 bases). The V gene lost 1 base and the J gene lost 7 bases, with 11 bases spanning the gap. CDR1 is SGHTA and CDR2 is FQGNSA in the germline V gene. The CDR3 has 14 amino acids. The CDR3 nucleotides are TGTGCCAGCAGCTTAGAAGCAGGGCGGAATGAGCAGTTCTCC. Amino acids: CASSLEAGRNEQFS.

This sequence joins TRBV6-1 and TRBJ1-2, with a tentative D call TRBD1 (5 bases). This CDR3 has 14 amino acids. With 10 bases removed from V and 4 bases from J, the gap between germline ends came to 19 bases. CDR1 is MNHNS and CDR2 is SASEGT in the germline V gene. The CDR3 reads CATEQEGASYGYTF. The CDR3 DNA follows: TGTGCCACCGAACAGGAAGGGGCAAGCTATGGCTACACCTTC.

This clonotype has more than one count but fewer than ten. The CDR3: CASSRGQGSVNEQFF. Written as DNA, the CDR3 is TGTGCCAGCAGCAGGGGACAGGGTTCGGTCAATGAGCAGTTCTTC. The chain is built from TRBV7-2 and TRBJ2-1, with TRBD1 identical over 9 bases. Germline V gives CDR1 SGHTA, CDR2 FQGNSA. The CDR3 extends over 15 amino acids. J was trimmed by 6 bases and V by 5 bases; bases with no gene match: 8.

This clonotype came up once. This may be a read error, as it is one base from a much larger clone. J is TRBJ1-1 and V is TRBV5-1; 7 nucleotides match TRBD1. This CDR3 region has 14 residues. Unmatched junction bases numbered 4, after V lost 3 bases and J lost 2 bases. Looked up from germline, CDR1 is SGHRS and CDR2 is YFSETQ. The CDR3 reads CASSWTGPNTEAFF. CDR3 DNA: TGCGCCAGCAGCTGGACAGGCCCAAACACTGAAGCTTTCTTT.

The rearrangement links TRBV28 to TRBJ2-7; 10 nucleotides agree with TRBD1. CDR3 length equals 15 residues. Looked up from germline, CDR1 is MDHEN and CDR2 is SYDVKM. Germline trimming cut 5 bases from V and 2 bases from J; bases unmatched to any gene: 6. CDR3 DNA sequence: TGTGCCAGCAGTACCCCGGGACAGGGGACCTACGAGCAGTACTTC. This gives the protein CASSTPGQGTYEQYF.

This clonotype was detected only a few times. The chain couples TRBV29-1 to TRBJ2-7; D gene unclear. CDR3 size: 13 residues. V shed 4 bases and J shed 2 bases, with 12 bases lying between them. Germline V lookup: CDR1 SQVTM, CDR2 ANQGSEA. This CDR3 reads CSVAAPLTYEQYF. CDR3 DNA: TGCAGCGTTGCGGCTCCCCTCACCTACGAGCAGTACTTC.

The rearrangement links TRBV12-3 or TRBV12-4 to TRBJ1-1; no clear D gene. Trimming shortened V by 3 bases and J by 4 bases, and 12 bases separated the two germline ends. The CDR3 covers 14 residues. The DNA for the CDR3 is TGTGCCAGCAGTTTGGACCCCCGGGGCACTGAAGCTTTCTTT. Encoded protein: CASSLDPRGTEAFF.

The chain carries TRBV7-2 and TRBJ2-5; D gene ambiguous. CDR1 and CDR2 from the germline V gene are SGHTA and FQGNSA. The CDR3 is made up of 13 amino acids. With 5 bases removed from V and 7 bases from J, the gap between germline ends came to 14 bases. The CDR3 spells CASSPRPVGTQYF. CDR3 nucleotide sequence: TGTGCCAGCAGCCCCCGTCCTGTAGGGACCCAGTACTTC.

This clonotype was counted between two and nine times. The CDR3 DNA reads as TGTGCCAGCCGCGGACTAGCGGGGGAAACAGATACGCAGTATTTT. Protein: CASRGLAGETDTQYF. The chain combines TRBV2 with TRBJ2-3, with 13 bases lining up with TRBD2. The ends lost 8 bases at V and 3 bases at J; junction bases unmatched: 5. This CDR3 is built from 15 residues. Per the germline V gene, CDR1 is SNHLY and CDR2 is FYNNEI.

The chain employs TRBV7-3 and TRBJ2-3, with 8 bases lining up with TRBD1. The CDR3 loop spans 16 amino acids. Germline-derived CDR1 and CDR2 are SGHTA and FQGTGA. Trimming took 2 bases from V and 4 from J; bases not matched to a gene: 8. DNA for the CDR3: TGTGCCAGCAGCTTACGGGCTGACAGGGGCCCAGATACGCAGTATTTT. Translating it yields CASSLRADRGPDTQYF.

The rearrangement joins TRBV4-3 to TRBJ2-3; the D is unclear. V was pared by 0 bases and J by 0 bases, with 16 bases between. The CDR3 sequence is 18 residues long. The germline V gene has CDR1 LGHNA and CDR2 YSLEER. CDR3 sequence (DNA): TGCGCCAGCAGCCAAGATAATAGGCAGAACGTTAGCACAGATACGCAGTATTTT. Residues: CASSQDNRQNVSTDTQYF.

Turning to this clonotype: An end of the junction differs from the germline gene, which may be a read error. The chain employs TRBV12-3 or TRBV12-4 and TRBJ1-2; 8 bases match TRBD1. The CDR3 sequence is 16 residues long. The CDR3 nucleotides are TGTGCCAGCAGTCCTACAGGGGGAGGAAATCGCTATGGCTGCACCTTC. It encodes CASSPTGGGNRYGCTF.

The chain employs TRBV3-1 and TRBJ2-1; TRBD2 might be the D (5 bases). The CDR3 length is 13 residues. Trimming cost V 3 bases and J 7 bases, with 10 bases left between them. Germline CDR1 reads LGHDT; CDR2 reads YNNKEL (reference sequence). The CDR3: CASSQWESNEQFF. CDR3 nucleotides: TGTGCCAGCAGCCAGTGGGAGTCTAATGAGCAGTTCTTC.

This chain uses TRBV11-2 with TRBJ1-6, with D perhaps matching TRBD1 (5 bases). CDR3 size: 14 residues. Looked up from germline, CDR1 is SGHAT and CDR2 is FQNNGV. V lost 1 base to trimming and J lost 10 bases, with 11 bases between them. The CDR3 spells CASSLVTGGSPLHF. The DNA for the CDR3 is TGTGCCAGCAGCTTAGTTACAGGAGGATCACCCCTCCACTTT.

This clonotype came up a few times. The chain is built from TRBV28 and TRBJ2-5; tentatively, D is TRBD1 (6 bases). CDR3 length: 14 amino acids. The germline gives CDR1 MDHEN, CDR2 SYDVKM. The V end was cut by 7 bases, the J end by 5 bases, with 17 bases between. CDR3 DNA sequence: TGTGCCAGCACCCCCTTTTACCAGGGGGAGACCCAGTACTTC. Translating gives CASTPFYQGETQYF.

This rearrangement joins TRBV20-1 to TRBJ1-1; 11 bases are a match to TRBD1. The V segment lost 6 bases and the J segment 6 bases; nucleotides outside the gene matches: 12. CDR3 length: 15 residues. Per the germline V gene, CDR1 is DFQATT and CDR2 is SNEGSKA (reference sequence). This CDR3 reads CSAIWTGGARAEAFF. The CDR3 nucleotides read TGCAGTGCGATCTGGACAGGGGGCGCGAGGGCTGAAGCTTTCTTT.

V and J are TRBV12-3 or TRBV12-4 and TRBJ1-1; perhaps TRBD1 as D (6 bases). The CDR3 sequence is 13 residues long. Between the trimmed V and J ends, which lost 6 bases and 3 bases, there was a span of 11 bases. Written as DNA, the CDR3 is TGTGCCAGCAGGCCGAGGACAGACACTGAAGCTTTCTTT. It yields the protein CASRPRTDTEAFF.

The gene calls are TRBV27 and TRBJ2-1; 10 bases are a match to TRBD1. Germline values: CDR1 MNHEY, CDR2 SMNVEV (reference sequence). V lost 6 bases and J lost 2; bases outside the gene matches: 7. This CDR3 is built from 16 residues. CDR3 amino acids: CASRIDRGLPYNEQFF. DNA of the CDR3: TGTGCCAGCAGGATTGACAGGGGGCTACCCTACAATGAGCAGTTCTTC.

The chain couples TRBV2 to TRBJ1-6; TRBD1 matches at 8 bases. The CDR3 has 14 amino acids. Germline V gene lookup returns CDR1 SNHLY and CDR2 FYNNEI. J lost 9 bases, V lost 5 bases, and 6 bases had no gene match. The CDR3 is CASSMRTGPSPLHF. The CDR3 bases are TGTGCCAGCAGTATGAGGACAGGGCCTTCACCCCTCCACTTT.

Only a few counts were recorded for this clonotype. V and J are TRBV6-2 or TRBV6-3 and TRBJ2-4, with D unresolved. The assigned J gene may be wrong: the sequence end matches TRBJ2-7 better. Germline V gene sequence: CDR1 MNHEY, CDR2 SVGEGT. The CDR3 totals 15 residues. Written as DNA, the CDR3 is TGTGCCAGCAGTTACTCGGAGAGTTCGGACTACGAGCAGTACTTC. Amino acids: CASSYSESSDYEQYF.

A note on this clonotype: At one end the junction does not follow the germline gene, possibly because of a read error. CDR3 bases: TGTGTCACCAGCAACCTGCACGATCAGCCCCAGCATTTT. Translation: CVTSNLHDQPQHF. The chain carries TRBV15 and TRBJ1-5; D is ambiguous. Germline V gene sequence: CDR1 LNHNV, CDR2 YYDKDF (reference sequence). The CDR3 consists of 13 residues. Full variable domain (rest looked up from reference TRBV15 and TRBJ1-5): DAMVIQNPRYQVTQFGKPVTLSCSQTLNHNVMYWYQQKSSQAPKLLFHYYDKDFNNEADTPDNFQSRRPNTSFCFLDIRSPGLGDTAMYLCVTSNLHDQPQHFGDGTRLSIL.

This chain connects TRBV24-1 to TRBJ2-2, with D unresolved. This CDR3 is 15 amino acids long. Germline lookup yields CDR1 KGHDR and CDR2 SFDVKD. V was clipped by 1 base and J by 3 bases, with 8 bases between them. As DNA, the CDR3 is TGTGCCACCAGTGATTTTGGTACTTACACCGGGGAGCTGTTTTTT. Translated: CATSDFGTYTGELFF.